This entry features one TCR beta chain sequence. Its target is not known. The source of the sample is a study of shared clonotypes between healthy human individuals. Turning to the study itself: Donor ages ranged 18 to 49 years: a couple of women, a few men. Study conclusions and caveats: Among donors, sharing of clonotypes was expected to be affected by sequencing depth.

The assay was immunoSEQ multiplex PCR, and TCRdb's table has in-frame clones only and misses some. The data show 560,000 or so clones, 95% to 97% seen once. The CDR3 runs 14 residues. Germline-derived CDR1 and CDR2 are SGDLS and YYNGEE. With V trimmed by 4 bases and J by 4 bases, 6 bases remained unmatched. In the naive CD8 group, cells lacked CD45RO and were positively selected for CCR7, so terminally differentiated effector memory CD45RA+ cells were left out. V is TRBV9 and J is TRBJ2-5; 8 nucleotides line up with TRBD1. This TCR was sampled from a woman in her twenties or thirties in good health. The sample was naive CD8+ T cells sorted from blood. In DNA form, the CDR3 reads TGTGCCAGCAGCCCCCCGGACAGGGCAGAGACCCAGTACTTC. Translating gives CASSPPDRAETQYF.